The sequence of this T cell receptor beta chain was determined in a study of tumor-infiltrating lymphocytes in primary liver carcinoma. Study-wide context: By surgical resection, the patients were treated for their primary liver carcinoma. Overall study results and limits: Between tumor regions, pairs overlapped more than tumor-adjacent and tumor-blood pairs did.

Blood RNA was derived from unsorted whole blood, and germline DNA was extracted too. Donors were untreated and chronically infected with HBV. From about 530 ng total RNA, TCR beta cDNA was generated with a primer in the constant region. Modified slightly, ARM-PCR produced TCR beta libraries over three nested multiplex PCR rounds. Forward primers for TRBV1-TRBV30 and a C-beta reverse primer served the first two PCR rounds, at approximately 10 cycles each. TCRdb used MiXCR to reprocess the multiplex PCR reads, holding one entry per CDR3 protein. The data hold 250,000 to 350,000 distinct CDR3 sequences, with nearly 60% observed a single time. With regard to this clonotype: Its cognate antigen is unknown.

Trimming pared 1 base from V and 6 bases from J, leaving 7 bases between. Germline assignment: CDR1 MGHRA and CDR2 YSYEKL. This CDR3 comprises 12 residues. The material sequenced was peripheral blood. The genes are TRBV4-1 and TRBJ2-7, with D unresolved. The sequence was obtained from a woman aged 25 to 39 with primary liver carcinoma and hepatitis B virus infection. The CDR3 DNA reads TGCGCCAGCAGCCAAGGAAAACTCGAGCAGTACTTC. Translating it yields CASSQGKLEQYF.